The T cell receptor (beta chain) under discussion was sequenced for a study of shared clonotypes between healthy human individuals. The assay was immunoSEQ multiplex PCR, and TCRdb's table has in-frame clones only and misses some. Among 1.5 million to 1.9 million clones listed, 98% were seen once. The CDR3 has 18 amino acids. V was shortened by 0 bases and J by 2 bases, with 19 bases between the two germline ends. Germline-derived CDR1 and CDR2 are LGHNA and YNFKEQ. The clonotype comes from a man aged 25-45 years in good health. Sequenced material: naive CD4+ T cells sorted from blood. The subset denotes: CD45RA+ positively selected. The V gene is TRBV4-2, the J gene TRBJ2-5; a weak D match, TRBD1 (7 bases). The CDR3 protein is CASSQDLGGTAKQETQYF. CDR3 bases: TGTGCCAGCAGCCAAGATCTAGGCGGGACAGCAAAACAAGAGACCCAGTACTTC.